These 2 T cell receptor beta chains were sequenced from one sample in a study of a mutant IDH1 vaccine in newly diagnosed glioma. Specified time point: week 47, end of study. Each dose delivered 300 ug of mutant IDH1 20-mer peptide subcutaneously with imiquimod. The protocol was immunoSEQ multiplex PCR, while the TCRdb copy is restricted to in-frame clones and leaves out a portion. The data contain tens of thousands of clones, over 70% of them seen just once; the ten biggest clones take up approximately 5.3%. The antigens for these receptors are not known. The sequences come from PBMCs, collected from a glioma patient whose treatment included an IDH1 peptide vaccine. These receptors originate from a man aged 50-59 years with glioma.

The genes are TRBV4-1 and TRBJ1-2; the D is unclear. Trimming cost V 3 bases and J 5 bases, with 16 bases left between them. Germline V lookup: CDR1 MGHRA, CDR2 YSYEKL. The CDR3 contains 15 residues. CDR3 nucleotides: TGCGCCAGCAGCCAGTTAGTATTAAAGGGTTATGGCTACACCTTC. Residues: CASSQLVLKGYGYTF.

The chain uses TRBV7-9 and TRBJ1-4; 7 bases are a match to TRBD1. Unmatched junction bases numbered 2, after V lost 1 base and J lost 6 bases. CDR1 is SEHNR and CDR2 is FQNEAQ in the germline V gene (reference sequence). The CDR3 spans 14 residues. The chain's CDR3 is CASSLVQGDEKLFF. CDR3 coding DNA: TGTGCCAGCAGCTTAGTCCAGGGGGATGAAAAACTGTTTTTT.